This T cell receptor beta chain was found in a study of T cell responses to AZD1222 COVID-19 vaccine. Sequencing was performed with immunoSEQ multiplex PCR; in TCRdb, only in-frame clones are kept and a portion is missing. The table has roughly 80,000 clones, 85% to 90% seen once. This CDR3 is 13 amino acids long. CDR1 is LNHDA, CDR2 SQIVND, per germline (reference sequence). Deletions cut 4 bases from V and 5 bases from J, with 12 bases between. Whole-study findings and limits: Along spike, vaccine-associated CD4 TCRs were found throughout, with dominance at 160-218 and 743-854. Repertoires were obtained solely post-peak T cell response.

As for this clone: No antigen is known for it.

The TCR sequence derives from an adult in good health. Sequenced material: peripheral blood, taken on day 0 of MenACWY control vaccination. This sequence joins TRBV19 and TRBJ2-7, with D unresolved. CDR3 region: CASSTLGRNEQYF. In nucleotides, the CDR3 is TGTGCCAGTAGTACTTTGGGCCGCAACGAGCAGTACTTC.